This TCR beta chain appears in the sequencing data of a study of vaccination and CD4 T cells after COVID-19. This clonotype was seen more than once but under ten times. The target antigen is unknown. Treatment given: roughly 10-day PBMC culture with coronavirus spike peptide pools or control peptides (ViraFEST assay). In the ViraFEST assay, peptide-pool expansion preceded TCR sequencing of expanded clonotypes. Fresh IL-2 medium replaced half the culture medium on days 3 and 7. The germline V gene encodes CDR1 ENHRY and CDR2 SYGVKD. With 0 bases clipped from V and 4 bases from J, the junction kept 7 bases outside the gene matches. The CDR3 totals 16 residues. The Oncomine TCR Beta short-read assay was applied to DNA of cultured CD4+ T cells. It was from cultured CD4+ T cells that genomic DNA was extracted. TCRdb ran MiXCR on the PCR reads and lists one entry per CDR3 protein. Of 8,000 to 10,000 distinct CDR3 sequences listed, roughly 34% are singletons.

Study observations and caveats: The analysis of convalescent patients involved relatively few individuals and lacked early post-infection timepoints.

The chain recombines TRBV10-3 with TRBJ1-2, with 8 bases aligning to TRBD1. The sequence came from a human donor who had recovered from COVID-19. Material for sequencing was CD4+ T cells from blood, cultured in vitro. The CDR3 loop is CAISESDRGVPYGYTF. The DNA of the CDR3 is TGTGCCATCAGTGAGTCCGACAGGGGAGTGCCCTATGGCTACACCTTC.